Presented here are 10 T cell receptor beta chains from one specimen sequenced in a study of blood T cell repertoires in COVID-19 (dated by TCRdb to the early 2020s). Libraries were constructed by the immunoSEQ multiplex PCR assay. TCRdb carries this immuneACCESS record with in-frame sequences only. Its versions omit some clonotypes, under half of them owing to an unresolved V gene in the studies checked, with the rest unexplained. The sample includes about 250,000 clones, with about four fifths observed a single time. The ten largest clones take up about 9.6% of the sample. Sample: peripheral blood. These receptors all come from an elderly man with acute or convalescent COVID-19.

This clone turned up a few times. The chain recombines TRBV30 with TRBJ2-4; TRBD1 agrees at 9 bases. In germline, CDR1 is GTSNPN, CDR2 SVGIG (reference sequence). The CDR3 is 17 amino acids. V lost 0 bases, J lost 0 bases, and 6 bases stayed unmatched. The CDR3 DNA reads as TGTGCCTGGAGTGTACGGGACAGGGTCGGAGCCAAAAACATTCAGTACTTC. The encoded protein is CAWSVRDRVGAKNIQYF. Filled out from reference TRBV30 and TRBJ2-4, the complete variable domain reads SQTIHQWPATLVQPVGSPLSLECTVEGTSNPNLYWYRQAAGRGLQLLFYSVGIGQISSEVPQNLSASRPQDRQFILSSKKLLLSDSGFYLCAWSVRDRVGAKNIQYFGAGTRLSVL.

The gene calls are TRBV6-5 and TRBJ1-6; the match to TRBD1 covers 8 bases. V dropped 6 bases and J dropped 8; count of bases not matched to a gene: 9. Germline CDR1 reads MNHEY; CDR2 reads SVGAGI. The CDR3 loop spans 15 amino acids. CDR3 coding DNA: TGTGCCAGCAGACCCGGGACAGGCCTCCATTCACCCCTCCACTTT. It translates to CASRPGTGLHSPLHF.

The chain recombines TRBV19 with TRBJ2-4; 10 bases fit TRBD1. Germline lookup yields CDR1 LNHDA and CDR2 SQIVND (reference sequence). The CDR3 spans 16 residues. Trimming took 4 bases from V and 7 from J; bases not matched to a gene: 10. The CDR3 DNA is TGTGCCAGTAGTAGCTGGACAGGGGGAAGCCCTAACATTCAGTACTTC. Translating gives CASSSWTGGSPNIQYF.

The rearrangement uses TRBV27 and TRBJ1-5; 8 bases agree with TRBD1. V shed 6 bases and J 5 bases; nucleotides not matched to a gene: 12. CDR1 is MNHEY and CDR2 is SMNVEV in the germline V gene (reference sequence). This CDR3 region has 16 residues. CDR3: CASRPLQGAMDQPQHF. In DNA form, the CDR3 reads TGTGCCAGCAGGCCTCTTCAGGGGGCTATGGATCAGCCCCAGCATTTT.

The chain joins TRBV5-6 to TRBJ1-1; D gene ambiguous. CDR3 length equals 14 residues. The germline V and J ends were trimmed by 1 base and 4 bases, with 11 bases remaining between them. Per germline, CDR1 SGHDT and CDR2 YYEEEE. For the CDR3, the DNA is TGTGCCAGCAGCTTGTGGGCTCCGTCCACTGAAGCTTTCTTT. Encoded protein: CASSLWAPSTEAFF.

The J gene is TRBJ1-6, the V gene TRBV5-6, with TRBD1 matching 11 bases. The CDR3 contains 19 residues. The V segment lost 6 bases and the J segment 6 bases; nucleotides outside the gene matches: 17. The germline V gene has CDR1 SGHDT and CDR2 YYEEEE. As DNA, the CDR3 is TGTGCCAGCAACTTCCGAACGGGACAGGGGGTGAAGGGTAATTCACCCCTCCACTTT. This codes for CASNFRTGQGVKGNSPLHF.

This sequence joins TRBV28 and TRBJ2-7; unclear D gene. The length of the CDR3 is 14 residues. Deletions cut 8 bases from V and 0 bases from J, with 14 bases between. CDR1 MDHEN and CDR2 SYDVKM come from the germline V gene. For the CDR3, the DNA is TGTGCCAGCCAACTGAGCTCAAGCTCCTACGAGCAGTACTTC. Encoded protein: CASQLSSSSYEQYF. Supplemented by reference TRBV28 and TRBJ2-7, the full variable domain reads DVKVTQSSRYLVKRTGEKVFLECVQDMDHENMFWYRQDPGLGLRLIYFSYDVKMKEKGDIPEGYSVSREKKERFSLILESASTNQTSMYLCASQLSSSSYEQYFGPGTRLTVT.

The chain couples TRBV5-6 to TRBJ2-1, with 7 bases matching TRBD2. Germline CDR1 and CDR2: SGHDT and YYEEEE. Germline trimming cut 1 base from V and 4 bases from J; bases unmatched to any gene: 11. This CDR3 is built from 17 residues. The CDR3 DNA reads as TGTGCCAGCAGCTTGATCCGGGACTACAAAATTTACAATGAGCAGTTCTTC. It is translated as CASSLIRDYKIYNEQFF.

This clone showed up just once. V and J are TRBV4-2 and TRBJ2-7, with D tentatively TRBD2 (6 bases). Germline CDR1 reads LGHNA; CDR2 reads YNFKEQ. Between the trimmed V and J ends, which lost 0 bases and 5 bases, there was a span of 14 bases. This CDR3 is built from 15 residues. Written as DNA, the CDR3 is TGTGCCAGCAGCCAAGAAAGGAGGGCCGACCACGAGCAGTACTTC. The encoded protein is CASSQERRADHEQYF.

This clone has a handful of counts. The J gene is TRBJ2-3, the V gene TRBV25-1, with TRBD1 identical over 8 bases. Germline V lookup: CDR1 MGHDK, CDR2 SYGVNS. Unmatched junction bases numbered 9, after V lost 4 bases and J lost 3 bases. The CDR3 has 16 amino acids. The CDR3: CASSGQGRHTTDTQYF. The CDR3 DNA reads TGTGCCAGCAGTGGACAGGGGAGGCACACGACAGATACGCAGTATTTT.